This T cell receptor (beta chain) was documented in a study of blood T cells in healthy people across ages. For the second PCR, which ran for roughly 7 to 11 cycles, a sample-barcoded 5' primer and a J-beta primer mix were used. Every cDNA molecule bore a tag from a template-switch adaptor containing 12 random nucleotides. All samples yielded 2.5 million or more CDR3-containing paired-end reads. TCRdb called the 5' RACE reads again in MiXCR, with one record for every CDR3 protein. The data show about 730,000 distinct CDR3 sequences, around 40% seen once. Germline V gives CDR1 KGHDR, CDR2 SFDVKD. This CDR3 has 14 amino acids. V lost 9 bases, J lost 4 bases, and 18 bases lay in between. About this clonotype itself: Its target is unknown.

Overall study findings and caveats: Because donor CMV status was unknown, expanded clonotype changes were possibly confounded.

Isolation recovered at least 7 million PBMCs from every sample. The sequence was obtained from a woman aged 55-70 years in good health. The sequencing sample was made of blood. The V gene is TRBV24-1, the J gene TRBJ2-7, with D possibly called TRBD1 or TRBD2 (5 bases each). The CDR3 region has the DNA TGTGCCACCGGGGACGGGGTCGACCCTTACGAGCAGTACTTC. Encoded protein: CATGDGVDPYEQYF.